This T cell receptor beta chain was captured in a study of identical twins (dated by TCRdb to about 2016). About the investigation overall: TCR alpha and beta repertoires from monozygotic twins, unrelated adults of various ages and cord blood were deep-sequenced to test whether fetal clonotypes persist. To rule out contamination, the twin experiments were replicated at different times with different library preparation protocols. The full study reports these points: Out-of-frame TCR alpha sharing in monozygotic twins was systematically underestimated by recombination models, whereas sharing between unrelated individuals was in agreement with the recombination models. Because the same donors could not be followed over many years, the conclusions relied on cross-sectional statistical analysis. Excess twin sharing in beta out-of-frame sequences was weaker because fewer shared sequences lowered the signal-to-noise ratio. Compared with coincidental sharing between unrelated individuals, out-of-frame TCR alpha sequences shared between twins had an excess of sequences with low generation probability. Zero-insertion analyses could be partly confounded by invariant T cells such as MAIT and iNKT, although diverse VJ usage argued against such confounding for most clonotypes. Abundant cord blood beta clonotypes had fewer insertions, young adult naive repertoires showed a similar but weaker trend, and memory repertoires showed no such trend.

The library was built by means of 5' RACE. Sequencing took place on an Illumina HiSeq 2000. A universal primer binding site was added through template switching, and the final cDNA carried a unique molecular identifier so that TCR cDNA molecules could be counted accurately. Specific primers in the conserved constant-segment region were used to synthesize first-strand cDNA for the TCR alpha and beta chains. Each cDNA library was double barcoded, with a SMART-Mk sample barcode plus Illumina barcodes, to control for contamination. TruSeq adapter sequences along with Illumina sample barcodes were introduced in two successive PCR steps. Sequencing of the TCR alpha and beta cDNA libraries was done on the Illumina HiSeq platform using custom primers. Under the source paper's analysis protocol: MiGEC processed the raw reads to extract unique molecular identifiers, while MiXCR was used to determine the CDR3 positions. For each individual, recombination models were inferred using an EM algorithm with the repgenHMM and IGoR tools. Shared clonotype analysis was performed with the tcR package in R, normalizing sharing by the product of cloneset sizes. To study raw recombination free of thymic and clonal selection effects, out-of-frame nonproductive sequences were analyzed. The public reads were run again by TCRdb, first through fastp at Q25 and then through MiXCR, and only productive beta chains were kept. Each record represents a unique CDR3 protein, reported with the most common genes and DNA among its rows. TCRdb, not the authors, supplied the V and J calls. For this sample there are just under 550,000 distinct CDR3 sequences; roughly 15% appear just once. Of the sample, roughly 0.46% falls within the top ten clones.

Every donor in the study was a healthy Caucasian. The twin cohort comprised three pairs of female monozygotic twins, all aged about 18 to 29 years. Positive isolation kits from Invitrogen were used to isolate CD4+ and CD8+ T cell populations. As for this clonotype: Its antigen is not yet known. No base-level quality is on record; no much larger clone is a single base apart.

Spanning cysteine to phenylalanine, the CDR3 consists of 16 amino acids. Only the CDR3 DNA stays, 48 bases, in frame from base 1. Trimming costs V 1 base and J 0 bases, and their ends lie 10 bases apart. CDR1 and CDR2 are read off the germline V gene as KGHSH and LQKENI. The same specimen was also included in a second study, on yellow fever vaccine responses in identical twins. As described in the second report: According to the authors, in identical twins the way T cells responded to vaccination appeared partly convergent and partly personalized. The study precisely tracked vaccine-responding T cell clones in identical twins.

The chain employs TRBV18 and TRBJ2-1, and TRBD2 may be the D gene, going by 6 matching bases. The receptor was isolated from a woman younger than 30 in good health. The sample was CD4+ T cells sorted from blood. The bases are TGTGCCAGCTCACCACAGGAGGGCCTCTCCTACAATGAGCAGTTCTTC. This yields the protein CASSPQEGLSYNEQFF. This CDR3, with the reference TRBV18 and TRBJ2-1 proteins standing in past its ends, gives the full variable domain NAGVMQNPRHLVRRRGQEARLRCSPMKGHSHVYWYRQLPEEGLKFMVYLQKENIIDESGMPKERFSAEFPKEGPSILRIQQVVRGDSAAYFCASSPQEGLSYNEQFFGPGTRLTVL.